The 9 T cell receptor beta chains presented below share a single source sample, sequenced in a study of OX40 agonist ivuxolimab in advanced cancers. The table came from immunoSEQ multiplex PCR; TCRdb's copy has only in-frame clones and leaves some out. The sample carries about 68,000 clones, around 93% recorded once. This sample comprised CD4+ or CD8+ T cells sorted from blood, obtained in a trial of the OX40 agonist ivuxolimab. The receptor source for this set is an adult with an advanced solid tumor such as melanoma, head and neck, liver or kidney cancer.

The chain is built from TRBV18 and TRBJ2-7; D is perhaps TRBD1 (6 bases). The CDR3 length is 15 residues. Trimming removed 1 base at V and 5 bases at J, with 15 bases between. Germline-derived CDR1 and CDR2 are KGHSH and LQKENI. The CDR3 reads CASSPLVAGEDEQYF. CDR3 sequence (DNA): TGTGCCAGCTCACCACTTGTTGCAGGGGAAGACGAGCAGTACTTC.

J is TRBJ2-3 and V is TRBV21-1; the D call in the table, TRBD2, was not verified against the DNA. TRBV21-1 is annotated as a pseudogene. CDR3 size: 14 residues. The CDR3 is CASSKRSPWDTQYF. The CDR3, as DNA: TGTGCCAGCAGCAAACGGTCACCGTGGGATACGCAGTATTTT.

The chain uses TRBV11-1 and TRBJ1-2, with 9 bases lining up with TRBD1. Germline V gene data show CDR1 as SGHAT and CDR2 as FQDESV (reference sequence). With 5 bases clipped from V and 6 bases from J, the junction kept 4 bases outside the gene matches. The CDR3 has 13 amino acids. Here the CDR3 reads CASSQDRGDGYTF. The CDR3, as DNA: TGTGCCAGCAGCCAGGACAGGGGAGATGGCTACACCTTC.

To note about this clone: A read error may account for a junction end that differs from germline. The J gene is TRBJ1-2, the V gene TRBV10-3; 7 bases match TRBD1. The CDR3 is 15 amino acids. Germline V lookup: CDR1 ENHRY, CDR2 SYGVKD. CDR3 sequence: CAISDPQGINDGYTF. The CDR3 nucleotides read TGTGCCATCAGTGATCCACAGGGGATTAACGATGGCTACACCTTC.

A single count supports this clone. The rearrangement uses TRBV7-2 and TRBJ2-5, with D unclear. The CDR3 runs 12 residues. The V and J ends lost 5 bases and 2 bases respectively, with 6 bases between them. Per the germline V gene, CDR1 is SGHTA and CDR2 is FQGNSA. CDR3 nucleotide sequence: TGTGCCAGCAGCCCCGGACAAGAGACCCAGTACTTC. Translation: CASSPGQETQYF.

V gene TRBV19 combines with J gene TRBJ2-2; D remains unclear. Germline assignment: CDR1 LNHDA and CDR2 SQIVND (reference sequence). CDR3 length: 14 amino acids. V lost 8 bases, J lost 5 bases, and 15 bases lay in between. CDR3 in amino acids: CASHGFARTGELFF. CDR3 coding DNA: TGTGCCAGTCATGGATTCGCGCGGACCGGGGAGCTGTTTTTT.

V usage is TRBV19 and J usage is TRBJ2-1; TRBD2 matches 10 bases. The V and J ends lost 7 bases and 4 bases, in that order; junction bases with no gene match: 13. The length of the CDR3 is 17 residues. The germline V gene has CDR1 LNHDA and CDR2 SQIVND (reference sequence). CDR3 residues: CASTFSGASGSYNEQFF. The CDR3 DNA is TGTGCCAGTACTTTTTCGGGGGCTAGCGGGAGTTACAATGAGCAGTTCTTC.

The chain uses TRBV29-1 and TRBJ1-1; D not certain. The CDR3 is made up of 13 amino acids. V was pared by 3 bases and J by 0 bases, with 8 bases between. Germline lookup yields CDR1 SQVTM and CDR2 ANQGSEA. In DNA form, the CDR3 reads TGCAGCGTTGAGCAGGTCTTGAACACTGAAGCTTTCTTT. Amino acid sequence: CSVEQVLNTEAFF.

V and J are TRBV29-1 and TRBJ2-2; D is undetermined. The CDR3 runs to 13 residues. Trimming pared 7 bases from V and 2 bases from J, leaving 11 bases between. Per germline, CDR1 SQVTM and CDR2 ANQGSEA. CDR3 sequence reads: CSARYLNTGELFF. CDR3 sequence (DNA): TGCAGCGCCCGATATCTTAACACCGGGGAGCTGTTTTTT.